The TCR beta chain under discussion was sequenced for a study of spatial heterogeneity in lung cancer (dated by TCRdb to about 2019). Background for the entire study: Beta-chain transcripts were consistently detected in greater numbers than alpha-chain transcripts, which likely reflected higher beta-chain transcript abundance. The study quantitatively compared TCR alpha and beta repertoires across multiple tumor regions, matched nontumor lung and blood in non-small cell lung cancer. In the raw uncorrected reads, each unique combination of TCR and UMI appeared more than ten times on average. At surgery, 200 to 250 tumor regions, 61 to 65 matched nontumor lung samples and fewer than 60 PBMC samples were TCR-sequenced for both alpha and beta chains. TCR repertoire features were related to nonsynonymous mutation counts determined by whole-exome sequencing of tumor tissue.

General findings and caveats noted by the study authors: Additional single-cell paired TCR alpha and beta sequencing was considered necessary to confirm, at a functional level, the hypothesis that regional TCRs recognize regional mutations. Ubiquitous expanded tumor TCRs were found in blood more often at tumor resection than at routine follow-up.

The CDR1 and CDR2 encoded by the germline V gene (reference sequence) are SEHNR and FQNEAQ. Trimming takes 4 bases off V and 2 bases off J; junction bases not matched to a gene: 8. The CDR3 numbers 17 residues from cysteine through phenylalanine. Only the CDR3 DNA stays, 51 bases, in frame from base 1. The library was prepared using 5' RACE. Instrument used: NextSeq 500. To allow correction of PCR and sequencing errors, the TCR library protocol tagged every TCR cDNA molecule with a unique molecular identifier. In the paper's pipeline: TCR identification, UMI-based error correction and CDR3 extraction were performed with Decombinator tools. Expanded TCRs were defined as those above a frequency of 2 per 1,000, corresponding to the top 1% of the tumor frequency distribution. Renyi diversity was calculated using the R vegan package after each repertoire was subsampled 100 times to 5,000 TCRs. To build CDR3 similarity networks, amino acid triplet string-kernel similarity was used, and CDR3s were connected when their pairwise similarity was above 0.82. The public reads were quality trimmed at Q25 with fastp and then assembled into clones with MiXCR by TCRdb, keeping productive beta chains. For every CDR3 protein sequence, its rows merge into one entry that carries the most common genes and DNA. The V and J calls shown here were made by TCRdb, not taken from the authors' results. For this sample there are almost 75,000 distinct CDR3 sequences; 13% appear just once. The top ten clonotypes cover approximately 7.2% of the sample.

Of note for this clonotype: Its antigen is currently not known. No base quality values were provided; no much bigger clone lies one nucleotide off.

The time point tag for this specimen amounts to: sample taken at primary tumor resection. TCR sequencing used whole RNA extracted from tumor and nontumor lung tissue, or from cryopreserved PBMC samples, without cell sorting. The donors were some 76 patients from the lung TRACERx cohort who had early-stage, untreated non-small cell lung cancer. A patient was chosen for TCR sequencing only when enough RNA was available from at least two tumor regions. The source was PBMCs, collected at surgery. The TCR was taken from a male donor with early-stage non-small cell lung cancer. The V and J genes are TRBV7-9 and TRBJ2-3; 11 central bases correspond to TRBD2. The DNA sequence is TGTGCCAGCAGCTCAACGGGGACTAGCGGCCCCACAGATACGCAGTATTTT. Its protein product is CASSSTGTSGPTDTQYF.